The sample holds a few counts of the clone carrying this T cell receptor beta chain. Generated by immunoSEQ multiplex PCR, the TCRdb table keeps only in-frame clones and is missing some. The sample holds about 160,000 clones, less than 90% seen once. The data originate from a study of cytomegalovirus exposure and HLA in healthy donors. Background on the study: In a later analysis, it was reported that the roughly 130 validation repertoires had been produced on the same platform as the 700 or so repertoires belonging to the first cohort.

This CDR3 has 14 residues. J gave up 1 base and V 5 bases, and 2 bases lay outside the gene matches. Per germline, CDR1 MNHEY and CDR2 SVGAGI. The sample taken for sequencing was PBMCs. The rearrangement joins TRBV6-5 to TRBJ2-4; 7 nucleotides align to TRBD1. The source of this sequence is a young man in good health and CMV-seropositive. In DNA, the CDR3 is TGTGCCAGCAGTACGGACAGGGCCAAAAACATTCAGTACTTC. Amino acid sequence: CASSTDRAKNIQYF.